Following are 7 T cell receptor beta chains from one sample sequenced in a study of T-cell memory formation after mild COVID-19. TCRdb reprocessed the 5' RACE reads with MiXCR, giving one entry per CDR3 protein. Of about 450,000 distinct CDR3 sequences listed, about 22% are singletons. Sequencing was carried out using PBMCs or a T cell subset sorted from them (not recorded which). These receptors originate from an adult woman who had mild COVID-19 (a few samples of this study predate the infection). Cell type and time point are not known.

This clonotype was detected only a few times. The chain links TRBV12-3 or TRBV12-4 to TRBJ2-7; D ambiguous. The CDR3 contains 12 residues. V was pared by 6 bases and J by 4 bases, with 10 bases between. CDR3 region: CASSPYLYEQYF. The CDR3 nucleotides are TGTGCCAGCAGCCCCTACCTTTACGAGCAGTACTTC.

This clonotype has ten or more counts. V and J are TRBV5-1 and TRBJ2-3; 9 nucleotides align to TRBD2. The CDR3 length is 16 residues. Germline V gene lookup returns CDR1 SGHRS and CDR2 YFSETQ. The trim removed 5 bases at V and 6 bases at J, leaving 13 bases unmatched. This CDR3 is CASRPSAGGAGDTQYF. CDR3 in DNA: TGCGCCAGCAGGCCGTCAGCGGGGGGTGCCGGGGATACGCAGTATTTT.

This rearrangement joins TRBV7-3 to TRBJ1-6; 8 nucleotides align to TRBD1. The junction had 6 bases not matched to a gene; V was cut back by 4 bases and J by 10 bases. Germline loops: CDR1 SGHTA, CDR2 FQGTGA. The CDR3 is 14 residues long. The DNA of the CDR3 is TGTGCCAGCAGCTCGGGACAGGTCGGCTCACCCCTCCACTTT. It codes for CASSSGQVGSPLHF.

This clonotype was counted a few times. The rearrangement links TRBV7-2 to TRBJ2-3; 11 nucleotides agree with TRBD2. This CDR3 contains 17 residues. V lost 1 base, J lost 3 bases, and 6 bases stayed unmatched. The V gene's germline CDR1 is SGHTA and CDR2 FQGNSA. CDR3 coding DNA: TGTGCCAGCAGCTTAGGGGTTAGCGGGAGGGTTACAGATACGCAGTATTTT. It codes for CASSLGVSGRVTDTQYF.

This clonotype was seen more than once but under ten times. The chain has TRBV6-6 and TRBJ1-1; TRBD1 matches at 11 bases. The germline V gene has CDR1 MNHNY and CDR2 SVGAGI (reference sequence). The CDR3 is 17 residues long. V was clipped by 2 bases and J by 1 base; unmatched bases: 6. The CDR3 DNA reads TGTGCCAGCAGTTACCCAAGGACAGGGGGCGCGAACACTGAAGCTTTCTTT. The encoded protein is CASSYPRTGGANTEAFF.

The V gene is TRBV5-8, the J gene TRBJ2-7; no clear D. The V and J ends lost 2 bases and 7 bases respectively, with 16 bases between them. CDR3 length: 14 residues. Germline V CDR1 and CDR2: SGHTS, YDEGEE. The CDR3 here is CASSFQAGLDEQYF. The CDR3 region has the DNA TGTGCCAGCAGCTTTCAGGCAGGCCTCGATGAGCAGTACTTC.

This clonotype appeared many times. The chain links TRBV24-1 to TRBJ1-2; 9 nucleotides line up with TRBD1. CDR1 is KGHDR, CDR2 SFDVKD, per germline. CDR3 length equals 13 residues. Unmatched junction bases numbered 12, after V lost 7 bases and J lost 13 bases. DNA for the CDR3: TGTGCCACCAGGGATGGACAGGGGACCGCGGTCACCTTC. Protein: CATRDGQGTAVTF.